The 5 T cell receptor beta chains below were found in one sample sequenced in a study of CD8+ T cells in alopecia areata. cDNA serving as the sequencing template came from extracted, reverse transcribed RNA. Some clones are missing from TCRdb's copy, which holds only in-frame ones; the method was immunoSEQ multiplex PCR. Of around 97,000 clones in the sample, around 59% are singletons; the top ten hold 8% to 10%. Sequencing used CD4+ T cells sorted from blood. The origin of the receptors is a human donor in good health.

The genes are TRBV28 and TRBJ2-7; D not resolved. The CDR3 has 13 residues. Looked up from germline, CDR1 is MDHEN and CDR2 is SYDVKM. V was cut by 6 bases and J by 2 bases, with 11 bases left in between. DNA for the CDR3: TGTGCCAGCAGCAACAGCCTGGCCTACGAGCAGTACTTC. Its protein product is CASSNSLAYEQYF.

The chain recombines TRBV7-9 with TRBJ2-5, with D possibly TRBD1 on 5 matching bases. From germline, CDR1 is SEHNR and CDR2 FQNEAQ (reference sequence). CDR3 size: 12 residues. V lost 6 bases and J 3 bases, leaving 8 bases between the germline ends. The CDR3 DNA is TGTGCCAGCAGTTTCAGGGAAGAGACCCAGTACTTC. It is translated as CASSFREETQYF. Filled out from reference TRBV7-9 and TRBJ2-5, the complete variable domain reads DTGVSQNPRHKITKRGQNVTFRCDPISEHNRLYWYRQTLGQGPEFLTYFQNEAQLEKSRLLSDRFSAERPKGSFSTLEIQRTEQGDSAMYLCASSFREETQYFGPGTRLLVL.

This clone was counted only a few times. V is TRBV13 and J is TRBJ2-7, with TRBD1 matching over 8 bases. Germline loops: CDR1 PRHDT, CDR2 FYEKMQ (reference sequence). V gave up 0 bases and J gave up 5 bases; unmatched junction bases: 9. This CDR3 has 16 residues. CDR3 region: CASSLGQGATVHEQYF. CDR3 in DNA: TGTGCCAGCAGCTTAGGCCAGGGGGCGACCGTTCACGAGCAGTACTTC.

This clone came up a few times. The CDR3, as DNA: TGTGCCAGCACTGGACTTTCAGATACGCAGTATTTT. Its protein is CASTGLSDTQYF. The chain combines TRBV2 with TRBJ2-3; perhaps TRBD2 as D (5 bases). This CDR3 spans 12 amino acids. V was cut by 7 bases and J by 4 bases, with 9 bases left in between. Germline CDR1 SNHLY, CDR2 FYNNEI.

This clone appeared a few times. For the CDR3, the DNA is TGTGCCAGCAGTGAAGAGATCATGAACACTGAAGCTTTCTTT. Translation: CASSEEIMNTEAFF. The chain carries TRBV2 and TRBJ1-1, with unresolved D. The CDR3 has 14 residues. V lost 1 base and J lost 0, with 6 bases in between. Germline lookup yields CDR1 SNHLY and CDR2 FYNNEI. Looking up the rest from reference TRBV2 and TRBJ1-1 gives the full variable domain: EPEVTQTPSHQVTQMGQEVILRCVPISNHLYFYWYRQILGQKVEFLVSFYNNEISEKSEIFDDQFSVERPDGSNFTLKIRSTKLEDSAMYFCASSEEIMNTEAFFGQGTRLTVV.